This T cell receptor beta chain was sequenced during a study of blood T cell repertoires in COVID-19. The V and J ends lost 6 bases and 3 bases respectively, with 13 bases between them. The CDR3 runs 15 residues. Germline V lookup: CDR1 KGHDR, CDR2 SFDVKD. The repertoire was sequenced with immunoSEQ multiplex PCR; TCRdb's copy has only in-frame clones and lacks some. This table has approximately 300,000 clones, around nine tenths appearing once. The TCR comes from a woman in her 50s with active or convalescent COVID-19. The V gene is TRBV24-1, the J gene TRBJ1-4; D may be TRBD1 (5 bases). The sample comprised peripheral blood. Here the CDR3 reads CATSQGDAANEKLFF. The CDR3 nucleotides read TGTGCCACCAGTCAGGGTGACGCGGCTAATGAAAAACTGTTTTTT.